The 25 T cell receptor beta chains below all came from one sample that was sequenced in a study of blood T cell repertoires in COVID-19. This table comes from immunoSEQ multiplex PCR, and its TCRdb copy is limited to in-frame clones, with some not included. The repertoire holds 160,000 or so clones, with around 83% as singletons. Sequences were obtained from peripheral blood. The receptors were sampled from a human donor in a cohort sampled during active COVID-19.

The chain joins TRBV7-2 to TRBJ1-1; TRBD1 might be the D (6 bases). Germline lookup yields CDR1 SGHTA and CDR2 FQGNSA. V was cut by 5 bases and J by 4 bases, with 8 bases left in between. CDR3 length: 12 amino acids. CDR3 nucleotide sequence: TGTGCCAGCAGCGGACAGCGCACTGAAGCTTTCTTT. Its translation is CASSGQRTEAFF.

This rearrangement joins TRBV28 to TRBJ1-1; D perhaps matches TRBD1 (5 bases). The CDR3 runs to 15 residues. CDR1 is MDHEN, CDR2 SYDVKM, per germline. Trimming stripped 2 bases from V and 3 bases from J, with 13 bases between. The CDR3 sequence: CASSLPQGIHTEAFF. CDR3 coding DNA: TGTGCCAGCAGTTTACCCCAGGGTATACACACTGAAGCTTTCTTT. Drawing the rest from reference TRBV28 and TRBJ1-1, the complete variable domain is DVKVTQSSRYLVKRTGEKVFLECVQDMDHENMFWYRQDPGLGLRLIYFSYDVKMKEKGDIPEGYSVSREKKERFSLILESASTNQTSMYLCASSLPQGIHTEAFFGQGTRLTVV.

V is TRBV7-6 and J is TRBJ2-1; D may be TRBD2 (5 bases). Germline lookup yields CDR1 SGHVS and CDR2 FNYEAQ. V was cut by 0 bases and J by 8 bases, with 5 bases left in between. CDR3 length: 12 amino acids. The CDR3, as DNA: TGTGCCAGCAGCTTAGCGAGGGATGAGCAGTTCTTC. Residues: CASSLARDEQFF.

V gene TRBV6-2 or TRBV6-3 combines with J gene TRBJ2-7, with 7 bases matching TRBD1. V dropped 2 bases and J dropped 1; count of bases not matched to a gene: 5. Germline CDR1 is MNHEY and CDR2 is SVGEGT. This CDR3 comprises 15 residues. CDR3 residues: CASSYGDRGSYEQYF. CDR3 coding DNA: TGTGCCAGCAGTTACGGGGACAGAGGGTCCTACGAGCAGTACTTC.

The chain combines TRBV28 with TRBJ2-3; D might be TRBD2 (6 bases). Germline assignment: CDR1 MDHEN and CDR2 SYDVKM. Trimming took 3 bases from V and 11 from J, leaving 21 bases between them. The CDR3 length is 15 residues. As DNA, the CDR3 is TGTGCCAGCAGTTTCGGGACTGGAATGTCAGGACGGCAGTATTTT. Translation: CASSFGTGMSGRQYF.

The chain combines TRBV5-1 with TRBJ2-2; no clear D. Deletions cut 0 bases from V and 3 bases from J, with 3 bases between. CDR1 and CDR2 from the germline V gene are SGHRS and YFSETQ. CDR3 length: 13 amino acids. The CDR3 bases are TGCGCCAGCAGCTTGGCTGACACCGGGGAGCTGTTTTTT. As protein: CASSLADTGELFF.

The V and J genes are TRBV14 and TRBJ2-1; 7 bases align to TRBD2. Germline trimming cut 4 bases from V and 7 bases from J; bases unmatched to any gene: 4. The length of the CDR3 is 13 residues. CDR1 is SGHDN and CDR2 is FVKESK in the germline V gene. Here the CDR3 reads CASSPTSLNEQFF. In DNA form, the CDR3 reads TGTGCCAGCAGCCCGACTAGCCTAAATGAGCAGTTCTTC.

V and J are TRBV11-2 and TRBJ2-1; 8 bases match TRBD2. This CDR3 has 14 amino acids. Germline CDR1 is SGHAT and CDR2 is FQNNGV. Trimming at V came to 4 bases and at J to 4 bases, leaving 3 bases not matched to a gene. CDR3 region: CASSSPSGYNEQFF. The CDR3 coding sequence is TGTGCCAGCAGCTCACCTAGCGGGTACAATGAGCAGTTCTTC.

J is TRBJ1-1 and V is TRBV23-1, with D uncertain. TRBV23-1 is treated as an ORF (open reading frame) with a function not yet certain. The germline V and J ends were trimmed by 0 bases and 3 bases, with 8 bases remaining between them. CDR3 length: 14 residues. CDR3 region: CASSQSYGDTEAFF. The CDR3 nucleotides are TGCGCCAGCAGTCAATCTTACGGGGACACTGAAGCTTTCTTT.

V is TRBV28 and J is TRBJ2-1, with TRBD1 as a possible D gene (6 bases). The CDR3 length is 14 residues. V dropped 5 bases and J dropped 10 bases, with 18 bases sitting between them. CDR1 and CDR2 (germline): MDHEN, SYDVKM. The CDR3 spells CASSPGTHLGEQFF. The CDR3 DNA reads TGTGCCAGCAGTCCCGGGACACACCTCGGGGAGCAGTTCTTC. Filled out from reference TRBV28 and TRBJ2-1, the complete variable domain reads DVKVTQSSRYLVKRTGEKVFLECVQDMDHENMFWYRQDPGLGLRLIYFSYDVKMKEKGDIPEGYSVSREKKERFSLILESASTNQTSMYLCASSPGTHLGEQFFGPGTRLTVL.

The rearrangement links TRBV6-2 or TRBV6-3 to TRBJ2-3; 7 bases match TRBD1. Per the germline V gene, CDR1 is MNHEY and CDR2 is SVGEGT. The V and J ends lost 0 bases and 2 bases, in that order; junction bases with no gene match: 14. The CDR3 spans 19 residues. The CDR3 DNA reads as TGTGCCAGCAGTTACTCGTTCATAACAGGGGTACTGAACACAGATACGCAGTATTTT. The encoded protein is CASSYSFITGVLNTDTQYF.

The chain is built from TRBV10-3 and TRBJ2-7; TRBD1 might be the D (7 bases). V was shortened by 0 bases and J by 2 bases, with 11 bases between the two germline ends. In germline, CDR1 is ENHRY, CDR2 SYGVKD. The CDR3 consists of 15 residues. The CDR3 DNA reads as TGTGCCATCAGTGAGTCGGGCAGGGGGGCCTACGAGCAGTACTTC. Protein: CAISESGRGAYEQYF.

The chain uses TRBV10-3 and TRBJ1-6; D not resolved. The germline CDR1 and CDR2 sequences are ENHRY and SYGVKD. Trimming took off 2 bases at V and 6 bases at J, with 8 bases between the two ends. The CDR3 consists of 14 residues. The CDR3 spells CAISEAVPNSPLHF. In nucleotides, the CDR3 is TGTGCCATCAGTGAGGCAGTACCTAATTCACCCCTCCACTTT.

The chain joins TRBV27 to TRBJ1-2; 7 bases match TRBD1. Per the germline V gene, CDR1 is MNHEY and CDR2 is SMNVEV (reference sequence). With V trimmed by 8 bases and J by 10 bases, 13 bases remained unmatched. This CDR3 region has 13 residues. The CDR3 spells CASSNRGGGPYTF. The CDR3 nucleotides read TGTGCCAGCTCAAACAGGGGAGGTGGTCCCTACACCTTC.

The rearrangement uses TRBV5-6 and TRBJ2-7; D is undetermined. From germline, CDR1 is SGHDT and CDR2 YYEEEE. V dropped 3 bases and J dropped 3 bases, with 4 bases sitting between them. The CDR3 loop spans 11 amino acids. For the CDR3, the DNA is TGTGCCAGCAGCTGGAGCTACGAGCAGTACTTC. This translates into CASSWSYEQYF.

The chain recombines TRBV7-6 with TRBJ1-5, with TRBD1 matching over 8 bases. V was pared by 5 bases and J by 4 bases, with 10 bases of the junction left unmatched. Germline-derived CDR1 and CDR2 are SGHVS and FNYEAQ. The CDR3 loop spans 16 amino acids. The CDR3 spells CASSNSPDRVNQPQHF. The CDR3 DNA reads TGTGCCAGCAGCAACTCACCGGACAGGGTGAATCAGCCCCAGCATTTT.

A few counts support this clone. This chain links TRBV7-3 with TRBJ2-2, with 7 nucleotides matching TRBD2. Germline-derived CDR1 and CDR2 are SGHTA and FQGTGA. Trimming took 2 bases from V and 5 from J; bases not matched to a gene: 5. CDR3 length equals 15 residues. The CDR3 coding sequence is TGTGCCAGCAGCTTAGCGGGAGAGGTTACCGGGGAGCTGTTTTTT. Its translation: CASSLAGEVTGELFF.

V gene TRBV20-1 combines with J gene TRBJ1-6; D is uncertain. V was clipped by 3 bases and J by 6 bases, with 15 bases between them. The CDR3 has 15 amino acids. Germline CDR1 and CDR2: DFQATT and SNEGSKA (reference sequence). The CDR3 reads CSASYGVGGNSPLHF. CDR3 sequence (DNA): TGCAGTGCTAGTTATGGAGTCGGAGGTAATTCACCCCTCCACTTT.

The sample holds one count of this clone. The chain combines TRBV18 with TRBJ2-7; 8 nucleotides align to TRBD1. The CDR3 runs 16 residues. CDR1 KGHSH and CDR2 LQKENI come from the germline V gene. The J segment lost 1 base and the V segment lost 0 bases, leaving 5 bases of the junction unmatched. CDR3 sequence: CASSPPLRQGSYEQYF. Written as DNA, the CDR3 is TGTGCCAGCTCACCACCGTTGAGACAGGGGTCCTACGAGCAGTACTTC.

V usage is TRBV10-1 and J usage is TRBJ2-7, with 11 bases fitting TRBD2. Germline CDR1 reads WNHNN; CDR2 reads SYGVQD (reference sequence). The ends lost 4 bases at V and 5 bases at J; junction bases unmatched: 7. This CDR3 has 15 amino acids. CDR3 region: CASSGTSGSTNEQYF. The CDR3 nucleotides are TGCGCCAGCAGTGGTACTAGCGGGAGTACAAACGAGCAGTACTTC.

The chain uses TRBV28 and TRBJ2-7; no firm D call. Trimming took off 5 bases at V and 2 bases at J, with 16 bases between the two ends. This CDR3 has 15 residues. Germline V lookup: CDR1 MDHEN, CDR2 SYDVKM. The CDR3 loop reads CASSAPWSTPYEQYF. CDR3 in DNA: TGTGCCAGCAGTGCCCCCTGGAGTACCCCCTACGAGCAGTACTTC.

This chain links TRBV6-6 with TRBJ1-1; tentative D call: TRBD1 (5 bases). The V end was cut by 3 bases, the J end by 1 base, with 9 bases between. Germline V lookup: CDR1 MNHNY, CDR2 SVGAGI (reference sequence). The CDR3 has 14 residues. The CDR3 region is CASSYRQTNTEAFF. The CDR3 DNA reads as TGTGCCAGCAGTTATAGACAGACGAACACTGAAGCTTTCTTT.

J is TRBJ2-7 and V is TRBV15; D is perhaps TRBD1 (6 bases). Germline lookup yields CDR1 LNHNV and CDR2 YYDKDF (reference sequence). CDR3 length equals 15 residues. Trimming left V 3 bases short and J 2 bases short, with 14 bases between. CDR3 DNA: TGTGCCACCAGCAGGGACAGACGGAACACCTACGAGCAGTACTTC. It codes for CATSRDRRNTYEQYF. Drawing the rest from reference TRBV15 and TRBJ2-7, the complete variable domain is DAMVIQNPRYQVTQFGKPVTLSCSQTLNHNVMYWYQQKSSQAPKLLFHYYDKDFNNEADTPDNFQSRRPNTSFCFLDIRSPGLGDTAMYLCATSRDRRNTYEQYFGPGTRLTVT.

This sequence joins TRBV19 and TRBJ2-7; 9 bases are a match to TRBD1. Germline V gene sequence: CDR1 LNHDA, CDR2 SQIVND (reference sequence). The CDR3 extends over 15 amino acids. The ends lost 6 bases at V and 3 bases at J; junction bases unmatched: 9. The CDR3 is CASSFSGTGYYEQYF. The CDR3 bases are TGTGCCAGTAGCTTTTCAGGGACAGGGTACTACGAGCAGTACTTC.

This clone was counted a single time. The chain combines TRBV10-3 with TRBJ2-1; TRBD2 agrees at 14 bases. The length of the CDR3 is 17 residues. Germline V gene lookup returns CDR1 ENHRY and CDR2 SYGVKD. V shed 0 bases and J 7 bases; nucleotides not matched to a gene: 5. CDR3 DNA sequence: TGTGCCATCAGTGAGTCGAGAGGACTAGCGGGGGGAAATGAGCAGTTCTTC. This encodes CAISESRGLAGGNEQFF.